This T cell receptor (beta chain) was retrieved from a study of molecular identifiers for immune sequencing clone quantification. The germline gives CDR1 MDHEN, CDR2 SYDVKM. The V gene end was trimmed by 6 bases and the J gene end by 1 base; junction bases not matched to a gene: 8. This CDR3 is 15 amino acids long. TCRdb itself ran the PCR reads through MiXCR, one entry per CDR3 protein. The table includes over 90,000 distinct CDR3 sequences, 35% detected once. This rearrangement joins TRBV28 to TRBJ2-7, with 8 positions matching TRBD2. What was sequenced was naive CD8+ T cells from blood, with Jurkat cell RNA spiked in. The sample's subset: FACS-sorted CD8+CD4-CCR7+CD45RA+ naive T cells. The receptor was derived from a human donor in good health. Some libraries in this study had Jurkat cell RNA spiked in. The CDR3 nucleotides are TGTGCCAGCAGCCAAAGCGGGAGAGGGTCCTACGAGCAGTACTTC. Amino acids: CASSQSGRGSYEQYF.